A selection of T cell receptor beta chains follows, all from one sample in a study of shared clonotypes between healthy human individuals. Sequenced by immunoSEQ multiplex PCR; TCRdb stores in-frame clones only, minus some. The sample has under 600,000 clones; roughly four fifths are singletons. The source material was PBMCs. The receptors come from a middle-aged woman in good health. Some clones in this sample may be carry-over from other donors' samples. CDR3s include the opening cysteine and the closing phenylalanine or tryptophan. Each record gives: V gene, D gene, clone size, J gene, CDR3 DNA, CDR3 protein. D genes are given only for firm matches. Not all rows give a size; the values are once, few, many and, for expanded clones, a class.

v_call: TRBV28; d_call: -; clone_size: many; j_call: TRBJ2-3; cdr3_nt: TGTGCCAGCAGTTTAACACTCGCGGCCTTTTCTAGCACAGATACGCAGTATTTT; cdr3_aa: CASSLTLAAFSSTDTQYF
v_call: TRBV2; d_call: -; clone_size: -; j_call: TRBJ2-1; cdr3_nt: TGTGCCAGCAGTGAAGTCTATGAGCAGTTCTTC; cdr3_aa: CASSEVYEQFF
v_call: TRBV7-3; d_call: TRBD1; clone_size: -; j_call: TRBJ2-1; cdr3_nt: TGTGCCAGCAGCTTAAACACAGGGGATCACTCCAATGAGCAGTTCTTC; cdr3_aa: CASSLNTGDHSNEQFF
v_call: TRBV19; d_call: TRBD1; clone_size: -; j_call: TRBJ1-2; cdr3_nt: TGTGCCAGTAGTATTCAGGGGGCAGGGGGCGCTTCTGGCTACACCTTC; cdr3_aa: CASSIQGAGGASGYTF
v_call: TRBV7-2; d_call: -; clone_size: -; j_call: TRBJ2-7; cdr3_nt: TGTGCCAGCAGCTTCGGGGTCCTTTATGGTGAGCAGTACTTC; cdr3_aa: CASSFGVLYGEQYF
v_call: TRBV30; d_call: -; clone_size: -; j_call: TRBJ1-1; cdr3_nt: TGTGCCTGGAGTCGACTCAGGAACACTGAAGCTTTCTTT; cdr3_aa: CAWSRLRNTEAFF
v_call: TRBV7-2; d_call: -; clone_size: -; j_call: TRBJ2-1; cdr3_nt: TGTGCCAGCAGCCCCGGGACTGGACCCTACAATGAGCAGTTCTTC; cdr3_aa: CASSPGTGPYNEQFF
v_call: TRBV2; d_call: TRBD1; clone_size: -; j_call: TRBJ1-2; cdr3_nt: TGTGCCAGCAGTGAGGTGGGACAGGGGGCTGCTTATGGCTACACCTTC; cdr3_aa: CASSEVGQGAAYGYTF
v_call: TRBV19; d_call: TRBD2; clone_size: -; j_call: TRBJ2-3; cdr3_nt: TGTGCCAGTACACGGAATAGCGGGTCCACAGATACGCAGTATTTT; cdr3_aa: CASTRNSGSTDTQYF
v_call: TRBV7-2; d_call: TRBD2; clone_size: -; j_call: TRBJ2-7; cdr3_nt: TGTGCCAGCAGCTTAGTACTAGCGTCCTACGAGCAGTACTTC; cdr3_aa: CASSLVLASYEQYF
v_call: TRBV7-9; d_call: -; clone_size: -; j_call: TRBJ1-6; cdr3_nt: TGTGCCAGCAGCGCGGGGTATAATTCACCCCTCCACTTT; cdr3_aa: CASSAGYNSPLHF
v_call: TRBV5-5; d_call: -; clone_size: -; j_call: TRBJ2-3; cdr3_nt: TGTGCCAGCAGCTTGGGTACTAGCACAGATACGCAGTATTTT; cdr3_aa: CASSLGTSTDTQYF
v_call: TRBV6-6; d_call: -; clone_size: -; j_call: TRBJ1-6; cdr3_nt: TGTGCCAGCAGTCAGGGATCACCCCTCCACTTT; cdr3_aa: CASSQGSPLHF
v_call: TRBV6-1; d_call: -; clone_size: -; j_call: TRBJ2-1; cdr3_nt: TGTGCCAGCAGTGCGGGACAACCAACCTACAATGAGCAGTTCTTC; cdr3_aa: CASSAGQPTYNEQFF
v_call: TRBV9; d_call: -; clone_size: -; j_call: TRBJ2-1; cdr3_nt: TGTGCCAGCAGCGTAGATGGCAGGAGCTCCTACAATGAGCAGTTCTTC; cdr3_aa: CASSVDGRSSYNEQFF
v_call: TRBV4-2; d_call: -; clone_size: -; j_call: TRBJ2-1; cdr3_nt: TGTGCCAGCAGCCAATCCCAAATGACGGGAGCCTACAATGAGCAGTTCTTC; cdr3_aa: CASSQSQMTGAYNEQFF
v_call: TRBV5-1; d_call: TRBD1; clone_size: -; j_call: TRBJ2-3; cdr3_nt: TGCGCCAGCAGCCTAGATCCGGGACAGGGCACTAGCACAGATACGCAGTATTTT; cdr3_aa: CASSLDPGQGTSTDTQYF
v_call: TRBV7-2; d_call: TRBD2; clone_size: -; j_call: TRBJ2-3; cdr3_nt: TGTACCAGCAGCTCCGGACTAGCGGGCCCCACAGATACGCAGTATTTC; cdr3_aa: CTSSSGLAGPTDTQYF
v_call: TRBV18; d_call: -; clone_size: -; j_call: TRBJ1-4; cdr3_nt: TGTGCCAGCTCACCACGCCCGTCGACAGCGCCTAATGAAAAACTGTTTTTT; cdr3_aa: CASSPRPSTAPNEKLFF
v_call: TRBV5-1; d_call: TRBD2; clone_size: once; j_call: TRBJ2-1; cdr3_nt: TGCGCCAGCAGCGTGGGACTAGCGGGAGCTGATGCTTACAATGAGCAGTTCTTC; cdr3_aa: CASSVGLAGADAYNEQFF
v_call: TRBV27; d_call: -; clone_size: -; j_call: TRBJ2-7; cdr3_nt: TGTGCCAGCAGTTTATCGCACGAGCAGTACTTC; cdr3_aa: CASSLSHEQYF
v_call: TRBV7-2; d_call: TRBD2; clone_size: -; j_call: TRBJ2-7; cdr3_nt: TGTGCCAGCGCTCCCGGGAGCGGGGACGGCTACGAGCAGTACTTC; cdr3_aa: CASAPGSGDGYEQYF
v_call: TRBV7-7; d_call: TRBD2; clone_size: -; j_call: TRBJ2-5; cdr3_nt: TGTGCCAGCAGCATGGGACTAGCGGGAAAAGAGACCCAGTACTTC; cdr3_aa: CASSMGLAGKETQYF
v_call: TRBV6-5; d_call: -; clone_size: -; j_call: TRBJ1-1; cdr3_nt: TGTGCCAGCAGTCCGACAAACATGAACACTGAAGCTTTCTTT; cdr3_aa: CASSPTNMNTEAFF
v_call: TRBV11-2; d_call: -; clone_size: -; j_call: TRBJ1-1; cdr3_nt: TGTGCCAGCAGCCCACATATGAACACTGAAGCTTTCTTT; cdr3_aa: CASSPHMNTEAFF
v_call: TRBV27; d_call: -; clone_size: -; j_call: TRBJ2-7; cdr3_nt: TGTGCCAGCAGTTTATATGACGAGCAGTACTTC; cdr3_aa: CASSLYDEQYF
v_call: TRBV6-5; d_call: TRBD2; clone_size: -; j_call: TRBJ2-7; cdr3_nt: TGTGCCAGCGAAGGAACTAGCGGGAGTTCCTACGAGCAGTACTTC; cdr3_aa: CASEGTSGSSYEQYF
v_call: TRBV4-1; d_call: -; clone_size: -; j_call: TRBJ1-5; cdr3_nt: TGCGCCAGCAGCCAGACGGTGTGGAGCAATCAGCCCCAGCATTTT; cdr3_aa: CASSQTVWSNQPQHF
v_call: TRBV7-8; d_call: -; clone_size: -; j_call: TRBJ2-1; cdr3_nt: TGTGCCAGCAGCTTAGGTTACAATGAGCAGTTCTTC; cdr3_aa: CASSLGYNEQFF
v_call: TRBV5-1; d_call: TRBD2; clone_size: -; j_call: TRBJ2-1; cdr3_nt: TGCGCCAGCAGCTTGGCACCAGCGGGAGGGAACAATGAGCAGTTCTTC; cdr3_aa: CASSLAPAGGNNEQFF